This is a list of T cell receptor beta chains from one sample in a study of post-analysis software for immune sequencing data. TCRdb reprocessed the PCR reads with MiXCR, giving one entry per CDR3 protein. The sample lists about 380,000 distinct CDR3 sequences, roughly 30% seen once, with over 10% in the top ten. Sequenced sample: blood. The origin of the receptors is a girl aged 10 to 17 with multiple sclerosis. Each CDR3 is given with its conserved first and last residue. The D gene is left open where the match is weak. Expanded clones are given a class, and other clones once, few, many or no size at all.

-,TRBJ2-5,-,TRBV12-5,CASGWGANQETQYF,TGTGCTAGTGGTTGGGGGGCCAATCAAGAGACCCAGTACTTC
-,TRBJ1-5,-,TRBV20-1,CSASRYGVGNQPQHF,TGCAGTGCTAGTCGGTACGGGGTGGGCAATCAGCCCCAGCATTTT
-,TRBJ2-1,-,TRBV7-9,CASSLAGSGDNEQFF,TGTGCCAGCAGCTTAGCAGGGTCAGGGGACAATGAGCAGTTCTTC
-,TRBJ2-5,TRBD1,TRBV7-9,CASSLVPTGAKTQYF,TGTGCCAGCAGCTTAGTTCCGACAGGGGCTAAGACCCAGTACTTC
few,TRBJ1-1,-,TRBV6-5,CASSTRFDTEAFF,TGTGCCAGCAGTACTAGATTCGACACTGAAGCTTTCTTT
-,TRBJ2-3,-,TRBV20-1,CSAFLGGVGTDTQYF,TGCAGTGCTTTTTTAGGGGGAGTTGGCACAGATACGCAGTATTTT
-,TRBJ2-5,-,TRBV20-1,CSARDLTSEETQYF,TGCAGTGCTAGAGATTTGACTAGTGAAGAGACCCAGTACTTC
-,TRBJ1-5,-,TRBV3-1,CASSQQGDQPQHF,TGTGCCAGCAGCCAACAGGGTGACCAGCCCCAGCATTTT
-,TRBJ2-1,-,TRBV7-3,CASSPAFYNEQFF,TGTGCCAGCAGCCCAGCCTTTTACAATGAGCAGTTCTTC
-,TRBJ1-2,-,TRBV3-1,CASSQAGADYGYTF,TGTGCCAGCAGCCAGGCAGGGGCAGACTATGGCTACACCTTC
-,TRBJ1-1,-,TRBV7-9,CASSLETENTEAFF,TGTGCCAGCAGCTTAGAGACAGAGAACACTGAAGCTTTCTTT
few,TRBJ2-1,TRBD2,TRBV9,CASSGGWGTSGNEQFF,TGTGCCAGCAGCGGAGGCTGGGGGACTAGCGGCAATGAGCAGTTCTTC
-,TRBJ2-3,-,TRBV20-1,CSARDLVGNTDTQYF,TGCAGTGCTAGAGATTTGGTCGGGAACACAGATACGCAGTATTTT
once,TRBJ2-4,TRBD2,TRBV5-1,CASSRIPGLAGTEGYF,TGCGCCAGCAGCAGAATCCCGGGACTAGCGGGAACCGAGGGGTACTTC
-,TRBJ2-5,-,TRBV25-1,CASSEFGGRGTQYF,TGTGCCAGCAGTGAATTTGGGGGACGGGGGACCCAGTACTTC
-,TRBJ2-5,TRBD1,TRBV29-1,CSVMTGGQGETQYF,TGCAGCGTCATGACAGGGGGTCAGGGAGAGACCCAGTACTTC
once,TRBJ2-3,-,TRBV12-3/TRBV12-4,CASGGATDAQYF,TGTGCCTCAGGGGGGGCGACAGATGCGCAGTATTTT
-,TRBJ1-2,TRBD1,TRBV7-6,CASSSGQGSDYTF,TGTGCCAGCAGCTCGGGACAGGGTAGTGACTACACCTTC
-,TRBJ1-1,TRBD1,TRBV12-3/TRBV12-4,CASTIGTDTEAFF,TGTGCCAGCACCATAGGGACAGACACTGAAGCTTTCTTT
few,TRBJ2-5,TRBD1,TRBV5-1,CASSEGDRFQETQYF,TGCGCCAGCAGCGAGGGGGACAGGTTCCAAGAGACCCAGTACTTC
few,TRBJ1-2,-,TRBV7-2,CASSSTTGGDYGYTF,TGTGCCAGCAGCTCTACGACAGGTGGGGACTATGGCTACACCTTC
once,TRBJ2-5,-,TRBV3-1,CASSLFGEIQYF,TGTGCCAGCAGCCTTTTCGGGGAGATCCAGTACTTC
-,TRBJ2-5,TRBD2,TRBV13,CASRAGEETQYF,TGTGCCAGCAGGGCGGGGGAAGAGACCCAGTACTTC
-,TRBJ2-3,TRBD2,TRBV24-1,CATSDPSTSGGTDTQYF,TGTGCCACCAGTGACCCCTCGACTAGCGGGGGCACAGATACGCAGTATTTT
few,TRBJ2-5,-,TRBV15,CATSRARPKQETQYF,TGTGCCACCAGCAGAGCACGGCCTAAACAAGAGACCCAGTACTTC
-,TRBJ2-7,-,TRBV6-6,CASSWTASVDEQYF,TGTGCCAGCAGTTGGACCGCCTCGGTGGACGAGCAGTACTTC
-,TRBJ1-4,-,TRBV7-6,CASRLDVWNEKLFF,TGTGCCAGCAGATTGGACGTCTGGAATGAAAAACTGTTTTTT
-,TRBJ2-7,-,TRBV3-1,CASSFGLKSYEQYF,TGTGCCAGCAGCTTCGGACTAAAAAGCTACGAGCAGTACTTC
few,TRBJ1-5,-,TRBV3-1,CASSPLGRQPQHF,TGTGCCAGCAGCCCCCTCGGGCGTCAGCCCCAGCATTTT
few,TRBJ1-4,-,TRBV7-9,CASSREWDEKLFF,TGTGCCAGCAGCCGGGAATGGGATGAAAAACTGTTTTTT
-,TRBJ1-2,-,TRBV7-6,CASSSGFRSGYTF,TGTGCCAGCAGCTCAGGGTTCCGGAGTGGCTACACCTTC
-,TRBJ2-1,-,TRBV24-1,CATSDLLGGSGEQFF,TGTGCCACCAGTGACCTTCTAGGGGGGTCGGGTGAGCAGTTCTTC
few,TRBJ2-1,TRBD2,TRBV20-1,CSARDGIRTSGGIEQFF,TGCAGTGCTAGAGATGGAATTCGGACTAGCGGGGGGATTGAGCAGTTCTTC
-,TRBJ2-3,-,TRBV29-1,CSVEANARDTQYF,TGCAGCGTTGAGGCCAACGCTAGAGATACGCAGTATTTT
-,TRBJ1-1,-,TRBV11-2,CASSLRSQGSSEAFF,TGTGCCAGCAGCTTAAGGTCACAGGGATCATCTGAAGCTTTCTTT
-,TRBJ2-1,TRBD2,TRBV15,CATSRAGLGGGSSYNEQFF,TGTGCCACCAGCAGAGCTGGCCTCGGCGGGGGGAGCTCCTACAATGAGCAGTTCTTC
-,TRBJ1-2,TRBD1,TRBV11-2,CASSGTVFNYGYTF,TGTGCCAGCAGCGGGACAGTCTTTAACTATGGCTACACCTTC
few,TRBJ2-3,-,TRBV20-1,CSARVIDSSSTDTQYF,TGCAGTGCTAGAGTGATCGACAGCTCTAGCACAGATACGCAGTATTTT
few,TRBJ1-1,-,TRBV5-1,CASSLVPRVYTEAFF,TGCGCCAGCAGCTTGGTACCAAGGGTATACACTGAAGCTTTCTTT
many,TRBJ2-1,-,TRBV7-9,CASRHLQGSSYNEQFF,TGTGCCAGCAGGCACCTTCAGGGGAGCTCCTACAATGAGCAGTTCTTC
-,TRBJ2-1,-,TRBV4-1,CANSQDGEGRDEQFF,TGCGCCAACAGCCAAGATGGCGAGGGGCGGGATGAGCAGTTCTTC
-,TRBJ2-2,-,TRBV7-2,CASSLVSTNTGELFF,TGTGCCAGCAGCTTAGTAAGCACGAACACCGGGGAGCTGTTTTTT
many,TRBJ2-7,-,TRBV5-1,CASSPIPRTRVSYEQYF,TGCGCCAGCAGCCCTATACCTCGGACACGCGTCTCCTACGAGCAGTACTTC